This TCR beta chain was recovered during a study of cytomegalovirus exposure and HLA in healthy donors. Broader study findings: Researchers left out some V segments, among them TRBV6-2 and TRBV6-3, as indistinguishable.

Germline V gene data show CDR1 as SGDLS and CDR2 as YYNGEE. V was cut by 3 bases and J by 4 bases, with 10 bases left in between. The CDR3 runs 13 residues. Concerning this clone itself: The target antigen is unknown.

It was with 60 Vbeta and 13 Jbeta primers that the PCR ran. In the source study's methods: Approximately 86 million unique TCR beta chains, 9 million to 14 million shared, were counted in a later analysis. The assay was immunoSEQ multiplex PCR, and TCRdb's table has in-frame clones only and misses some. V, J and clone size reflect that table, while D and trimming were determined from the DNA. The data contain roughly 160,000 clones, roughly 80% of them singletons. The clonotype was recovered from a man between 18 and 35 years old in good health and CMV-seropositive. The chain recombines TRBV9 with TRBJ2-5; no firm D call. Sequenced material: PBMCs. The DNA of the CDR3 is TGTGCCAGCAGCGCGCGGATCGGAGAGACCCAGTACTTC. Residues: CASSARIGETQYF.